The clone carrying this T cell receptor (beta chain) was recorded at least ten times. The antigen remains unidentified. According to the study, TCR beta libraries were built with iRepertoire HTBI primers and CDR3-region Arm-PCR. TCRdb reanalysed the multiplex PCR reads using MiXCR and keeps one entry per CDR3 protein. The table has under 500,000 distinct CDR3 sequences, less than 20% seen once. The time point is: newly diagnosed GD, antithyroid drugs for less than 3 months. The TCR library used RNA extracted from PBMCs. This entry is derived from a study of regulatory T cells in long-lasting Graves disease. Turning to the study itself: New Graves' disease cases had less than 3 months of antithyroid drugs. The study, taken as a whole, reports: Compared with new cases, persistent Graves' patients showed reduced TCR diversity.

This sample was also put to use in a study of T cells in Graves' hyperthyroidism and ophthalmopathy.

This clonotype originated in a woman aged 30 to 39 with Graves disease. Source: peripheral blood mononuclear cells (PBMCs), taken at new diagnosis, from a patient treated with antithyroid drugs.

The CDR3 reads CASSLEGSGRTEQFF. The CDR3 DNA reads as TGTGCCAGCAGCTTAGAAGGAAGCGGGAGGACTGAGCAGTTCTTC. The rearrangement joins TRBV11-2 to TRBJ2-1, with 9 bases fitting TRBD2. The V gene's germline CDR1 is SGHAT and CDR2 FQNNGV. Trimming at V came to 0 bases and at J to 9 bases, leaving 6 bases not matched to a gene. This CDR3 region has 15 residues.